One and the same sample provided the 5 T cell receptor beta chains below, sequenced in a study of patients and donors after allogeneic stem cell transplantation. One entry per CDR3 protein, called by TCRdb with MiXCR from the RT-PCR reads. The table has more than 850,000 distinct CDR3 sequences, roughly 18% seen once. What was sequenced was blood, either unsorted or a sorted T cell fraction (not recorded which). The receptors stem from a human donor who was either an allogeneic HSCT recipient or a stem cell or donor lymphocyte infusion donor (not recorded which). It is not recorded whose cells these are; they may come from a transplant donor.

CDR3 nucleotides: TGTGCCTGGAGTGTAACCCAAACTGAGCAGTTCTTC. Amino acid sequence: CAWSVTQTEQFF. The rearrangement links TRBV30 to TRBJ2-1; D uncertain. Germline V lookup: CDR1 GTSNPN, CDR2 SVGIG (reference sequence). Trimming removed 0 bases from V and 9 bases from J, with 9 bases in between. The CDR3 extends over 12 amino acids.

The CDR3: CASRPLAGVGELFF. Written as DNA, the CDR3 is TGTGCCAGCAGACCACTAGCGGGAGTAGGGGAGCTGTTTTTT. The V and J genes are TRBV11-2 and TRBJ2-2; 11 nucleotides align to TRBD2. The junction had 5 bases not matched to a gene; V was cut back by 6 bases and J by 8 bases. Looked up from germline, CDR1 is SGHAT and CDR2 is FQNNGV. The CDR3 loop spans 14 amino acids. The full variable domain, rest sourced from reference TRBV11-2 and TRBJ2-2, is EAGVAQSPRYKIIEKRQSVAFWCNPISGHATLYWYQQILGQGPKLLIQFQNNGVVDDSQLPKDRFSAERLKGVDSTLKIQPAKLEDSAVYLCASRPLAGVGELFFGEGSRLTVL.

This clonotype was observed a few times. This sequence joins TRBV12-3 or TRBV12-4 and TRBJ1-1; 7 positions match TRBD1. This CDR3 comprises 14 residues. V lost 4 bases to trimming and J lost 7 bases; unmatched junction nucleotides: 9. Here the CDR3 reads CASSSVGGAGEAFF. As DNA, the CDR3 is TGTGCCAGCAGTTCGGTAGGGGGCGCGGGTGAAGCTTTCTTT.

This chain uses TRBV7-6 with TRBJ2-7; TRBD2 matches 12 bases. The CDR3 loop spans 15 amino acids. J was trimmed by 2 bases and V by 6 bases; bases with no gene match: 5. CDR1 is SGHVS, CDR2 FNYEAQ, per germline. The CDR3 protein is CASSSTSGGTYEQYF. CDR3 coding DNA: TGTGCCAGCAGTTCGACTAGCGGGGGAACCTACGAGCAGTACTTC.

The chain has TRBV6-1 and TRBJ2-2; 7 bases match TRBD2. From germline, CDR1 is MNHNS and CDR2 SASEGT. The V gene end was trimmed by 11 bases and the J gene end by 3 bases; junction bases not matched to a gene: 12. The CDR3 is 15 amino acids. This CDR3 reads CAAAGQGLDTGELFF. The CDR3 DNA reads as TGTGCCGCAGCGGGGCAGGGATTGGACACCGGGGAGCTGTTTTTT.